Here is one T cell receptor beta chain with its context. Antigen specificity is unknown. Researchers ran the PCR with 60 Vbeta and 13 Jbeta primers. Assay: immunoSEQ multiplex PCR; the TCRdb copy retains only in-frame clones and omits some. Among roughly 200,000 clones listed, over 65% were seen once. The source of the sample is a study of cytomegalovirus exposure and HLA in healthy donors. Study-wide points: Later analysis identified several of the most significant clusters that appeared linked to common viral pathogens.

The CDR3 runs 14 residues. Losses at the gene ends were 4 bases for V and 5 bases for J; bases not matched to a gene: 4. Germline values: CDR1 SGHNT, CDR2 YYREEE (reference sequence). Input material: PBMCs. This TCR derives from a man between 18 and 35 years old in good health and CMV-seronegative. The rearrangement joins TRBV5-4 to TRBJ2-1; 9 bases fit TRBD2. Here the CDR3 DNA reads TGTGCCAGCAGCCTGGGACTAGCCGACAATGAGCAGTTCTTC. Protein sequence: CASSLGLADNEQFF.